The sequence of this T cell receptor beta chain was determined in a study of response to subunit inactivated influenza vaccine. General study results and limits: The authors proposed limited new T cell recruitment per seasonal influenza vaccination.

This CDR3 has 15 residues. Germline CDR1 and CDR2: MNHEY and SMNVEV (reference sequence). V dropped 3 bases and J dropped 3 bases, with 14 bases sitting between them. This clonotype was picked up many times. The target antigen is unknown. TCRdb reprocessed the RT-PCR reads via MiXCR and lists one record per CDR3 protein. The sample has more than 450,000 distinct CDR3 sequences; about 12% are singletons. This sequence joins TRBV27 and TRBJ1-1; D unclear. The sample was PBMCs from blood, taken on the day of vaccination. The TCR was taken from a man aged 50-59 years who received an inactivated influenza vaccine. CDR3 DNA: TGTGCCAGCAGTTTCCTCCGTTTGGGATACACTGAAGCTTTCTTT. It specifies CASSFLRLGYTEAFF.